Sequencing of this TCR beta chain was carried out in a study of blood T cell repertoires in COVID-19. Looking at the study overall: Samples of COVID-19 (acute and convalescent) were obtained from the United States, Italy and Spain. PBMCs, B-cell-depleted T cells, or T cells were the source of the cDNA or gDNA that made up the material.

This CDR3 has 16 residues. Deletions cut 6 bases from V and 1 base from J, with 15 bases between. Germline V gives CDR1 SEHNR, CDR2 FQNEAQ (reference sequence). Source study methods: It was from reference gene primer amplification that nucleated cell counts were estimated. Method: immunoSEQ multiplex PCR; TCRdb's copy keeps in-frame clones and lacks some. The V and J calls and clone size come from that table; D and trimming were worked out from the DNA. This sample has about 200,000 clones; around 85% occur once, and the top ten carry roughly 4.9%. V gene TRBV7-9 combines with J gene TRBJ2-2, with D perhaps matching TRBD2 (6 bases). Sequenced sample: peripheral blood. The clonotype was recovered from a human donor in a cohort sampled during active COVID-19. CDR3 region: CASSPWDSVNTGELFF. The CDR3, as DNA: TGTGCCAGCAGTCCTTGGGACTCCGTGAACACCGGGGAGCTGTTTTTT.